This T cell receptor beta chain was observed in a study of blood T cell repertoires in COVID-19. Study-level information: Samples came from the United States, Italy and Spain, spanning acute and convalescent COVID-19. Sources were T cells, B-cell-depleted T cells, or PBMCs; the material itself was cDNA or gDNA.

V lost 5 bases, J lost 7 bases, and 16 bases stayed unmatched. Germline V lookup: CDR1 LGHDT, CDR2 YNNKEL (reference sequence). The CDR3 spans 17 residues. Under the authors' procedure: Reference gene primer amplification gave estimated nucleated cell counts. Data came from immunoSEQ multiplex PCR; TCRdb stores just in-frame clones and leaves some out. Clone size and V and J calls were adopted from that table, with D and trimming inferred from the DNA. The sample has 120,000 to 150,000 clones, about 85% seen once. This TCR was sampled from a human donor with acute or convalescent COVID-19. The donor label of this sample is uncertain. The sequenced material came from peripheral blood. This chain links TRBV3-1 (or the pseudogene TRBV3-2) with TRBJ2-2; 7 nucleotides match TRBD1. The CDR3 loop reads CASSGGTEGAHNGELFF. DNA of the CDR3: TGTGCCAGCAGCGGGGGTACCGAGGGGGCTCATAACGGGGAGCTGTTTTTT.